This T cell receptor beta chain was sequenced for a study of shared clonotypes between healthy human individuals. Study conclusions and caveats: What rarefaction showed was incomplete sorted-subset sequencing despite large depth. Owing to a small donor count, the genetic and exposure-history diversity represented was limited.

A remark on this clone: Antigen specificity is unknown.

Sequencing used immunoSEQ multiplex PCR; TCRdb keeps in-frame clones, though not all of them. Of about 2.1 million clones listed, about 93% are singletons. In the naive CD8 group, cells lacked CD45RO and were positively selected for CCR7, so terminally differentiated effector memory CD45RA+ cells were left out. Germline lookup yields CDR1 LNHDA and CDR2 SQIVND (reference sequence). J lost 7 bases, V lost 1 base, and 3 bases had no gene match. There are 13 residues in the CDR3. This TCR came from a man younger than 30 in good health. Some clones in this sample may be carry-over from other donors' samples. Sequencing used naive CD8+ T cells from PBMCs. V usage is TRBV19 and J usage is TRBJ2-5, with 7 nucleotides matching TRBD2. CDR3 in amino acids: CASSIVREGTQYF. The CDR3, as DNA: TGTGCCAGTAGTATAGTGAGGGAGGGGACCCAGTACTTC.